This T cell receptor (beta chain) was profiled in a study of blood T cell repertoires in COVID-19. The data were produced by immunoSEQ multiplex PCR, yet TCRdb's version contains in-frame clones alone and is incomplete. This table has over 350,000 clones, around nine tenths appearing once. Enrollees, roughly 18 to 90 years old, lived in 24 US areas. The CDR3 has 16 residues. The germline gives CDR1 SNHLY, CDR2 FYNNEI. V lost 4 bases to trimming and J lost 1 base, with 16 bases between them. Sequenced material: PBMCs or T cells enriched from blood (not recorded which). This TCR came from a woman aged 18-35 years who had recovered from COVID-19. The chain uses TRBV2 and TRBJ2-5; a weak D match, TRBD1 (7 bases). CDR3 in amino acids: CASSAGRGAGQETQYF. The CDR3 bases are TGTGCCAGCAGTGCAGGCAGGGGGGCTGGCCAAGAGACCCAGTACTTC.